The 21 T cell receptor beta chains below were found in one sample sequenced in a study of blood T cell repertoires in COVID-19. Repertoires were generated with immunoSEQ multiplex PCR, while TCRdb's copy carries only in-frame clones and drops some. The repertoire holds over 200,000 clones, with about 89% as singletons. The sample consisted of peripheral blood. The receptor set was obtained from a man in his fifties or sixties who had recovered from COVID-19.

There are a few counts of this clone. V is TRBV7-3 and J is TRBJ2-1; D unclear. Germline CDR1 is SGHTA and CDR2 is FQGTGA. Trimming removed 2 bases from V and 4 bases from J, with 12 bases in between. The CDR3 has 15 amino acids. For the CDR3, the DNA is TGTGCCAGCAGCTTATCCCCCTCTAGATACAATGAGCAGTTCTTC. This translates into CASSLSPSRYNEQFF.

The chain carries TRBV10-3 and TRBJ1-1, with 8 bases that match TRBD1. CDR3 length: 15 residues. Germline V gene data show CDR1 as ENHRY and CDR2 as SYGVKD. Trimming took 2 bases from V and 1 from J; bases not matched to a gene: 3. The CDR3: CAISEMGQANTEAFF. The CDR3 DNA is TGTGCCATCAGTGAGATGGGACAGGCGAACACTGAAGCTTTCTTT.

The V call is TRBV27, the J call TRBJ2-2, with 8 bases aligning to TRBD1. J was trimmed by 6 bases and V by 5 bases; bases with no gene match: 8. Germline V gene data show CDR1 as MNHEY and CDR2 as SMNVEV (reference sequence). The CDR3 covers 15 residues. This chain's CDR3 is CASSAPGGRAGELFF. CDR3 coding DNA: TGTGCCAGCAGTGCCCCAGGGGGCCGGGCCGGGGAGCTGTTTTTT.

This clone has just a few counts. The chain recombines TRBV6-4 with TRBJ1-6, with D uncertain. CDR3 length: 11 residues. Trimming removed 6 bases at V and 7 bases at J, with 4 bases between. Germline CDR1 reads MRHNA; CDR2 reads SNTAGT. CDR3 sequence: CASSLNSPLHF. CDR3 coding DNA: TGTGCCAGCAGCCTCAATTCACCCCTCCACTTT.

The chain recombines TRBV27 with TRBJ1-6; D is unresolved. The ends were cut back, 7 bases at V and 7 bases at J, with 11 bases in the middle. Per germline, CDR1 MNHEY and CDR2 SMNVEV (reference sequence). This CDR3 spans 13 amino acids. In DNA form, the CDR3 reads TGTGCCAGCATGGCCCCGGGAAATTCACCCCTCCACTTT. Residues: CASMAPGNSPLHF.

The chain employs TRBV29-1 and TRBJ2-2; 7 nucleotides line up with TRBD1. CDR1 SQVTM and CDR2 ANQGSEA come from the germline V gene. The CDR3 is 14 residues long. V lost 7 bases to trimming and J lost 5 bases; unmatched junction nucleotides: 10. The CDR3 region is CSARQGQETGELFF. CDR3 in DNA: TGCAGCGCCAGACAGGGTCAGGAGACCGGGGAGCTGTTTTTT.

The rearrangement uses TRBV7-8 and TRBJ1-6; D ambiguous. V lost 3 bases to trimming and J lost 0 bases, with 15 bases between them. The CDR3 totals 18 residues. CDR1 is SGHVS and CDR2 is FQNEAQ in the germline V gene. CDR3 nucleotides: TGTGCCAGCAGCTTTCGGGCCCTAGGGAGCTCCTATAATTCACCCCTCCACTTT. It codes for CASSFRALGSSYNSPLHF.

The rearrangement joins TRBV27 to TRBJ1-5; 10 bases are shared with TRBD1. This CDR3 contains 16 residues. Trimming took 6 bases from V and 1 from J; bases not matched to a gene: 6. Germline V CDR1 and CDR2: MNHEY, SMNVEV (reference sequence). CDR3 loop: CASRPGQGLSNQPQHF. In nucleotides, the CDR3 is TGTGCCAGCAGACCGGGACAGGGGTTGAGCAATCAGCCCCAGCATTTT.

Concerning this clone: This same CDR3 is encoded by further DNA sequences in the sample. This chain joins TRBV5-1 and TRBJ1-3; the D gene is possibly TRBD1 (5 bases). In germline, CDR1 is SGHRS, CDR2 YFSETQ. CDR3 length: 13 amino acids. The V end was cut by 5 bases, the J end by 3 bases, with 9 bases between. CDR3 DNA: TGCGCCAGCAGTTCAGGGCTTGGAAACACCATATATTTT. Protein: CASSSGLGNTIYF.

This chain joins TRBV18 and TRBJ2-1; 12 nucleotides align to TRBD2. The CDR3 sequence is 15 residues long. In germline, CDR1 is KGHSH, CDR2 LQKENI. Unmatched junction bases numbered 1, after V lost 3 bases and J lost 4 bases. The CDR3 coding sequence is TGTGCCAGCTCACCGGGGACTAGCGGGTACAATGAGCAGTTCTTC. Protein: CASSPGTSGYNEQFF.

This clone was seen a single time. The rearrangement uses TRBV2 and TRBJ2-7, with 7 bases matching TRBD2. The germline gives CDR1 SNHLY, CDR2 FYNNEI. This CDR3 is built from 15 residues. Trimming took 3 bases from V and 3 from J; bases not matched to a gene: 8. The CDR3 DNA reads as TGTGCCAGCAGTGATTTGGCGGGAGCCGTCTACGAGCAGTACTTC. This encodes CASSDLAGAVYEQYF.

The chain recombines TRBV11-1 with TRBJ2-2; TRBD1 matches 7 bases. Per the germline V gene, CDR1 is SGHAT and CDR2 is FQDESV (reference sequence). The length of the CDR3 is 15 residues. Germline trimming cut 2 bases from V and 4 bases from J; bases unmatched to any gene: 4. The CDR3 spells CASSLYRGGTGELFF. The CDR3 region has the DNA TGTGCCAGCAGCTTATACAGGGGTGGCACCGGGGAGCTGTTTTTT.

This chain links TRBV7-9 with TRBJ2-5, with TRBD1 matching over 9 bases. V shed 3 bases, J shed 5 bases, and the junction held 4 bases outside the gene matches. This CDR3 spans 14 amino acids. Germline loops: CDR1 SEHNR, CDR2 FQNEAQ (reference sequence). The CDR3 nucleotides read TGTGCCAGCAGCTTTGGGACAGGGAAGGAGACCCAGTACTTC. Translating it yields CASSFGTGKETQYF.

The rearrangement joins TRBV7-9 to TRBJ2-7; D might be TRBD1 (8 bases). Germline V gene sequence: CDR1 SEHNR, CDR2 FQNEAQ (reference sequence). Between the trimmed V and J ends, which lost 1 base and 6 bases, there was a span of 22 bases. CDR3 length: 17 residues. The CDR3: CASSLVGGRQGIREQYF. Written as DNA, the CDR3 is TGTGCCAGCAGCTTAGTCGGGGGGAGACAGGGGATCCGCGAGCAGTACTTC.

The rearrangement joins TRBV5-6 to TRBJ2-1; perhaps TRBD1 as D (5 bases). The CDR3 extends over 15 amino acids. V was cut by 5 bases and J by 0 bases, with 12 bases left in between. CDR1 is SGHDT and CDR2 is YYEEEE in the germline V gene. In nucleotides, the CDR3 is TGTGCCAGCAGACGTGGACAAAACTCCTACAATGAGCAGTTCTTC. Translation gives CASRRGQNSYNEQFF. Based on the CDR3 plus reference TRBV5-6 and TRBJ2-1, the full variable domain is DAGVTQSPTHLIKTRGQQVTLRCSPKSGHDTVSWYQQALGQGPQFIFQYYEEEERQRGNFPDRFSGHQFPNYSSELNVNALLLGDSALYLCASRRGQNSYNEQFFGPGTRLTVL.

The V gene is TRBV15, the J gene TRBJ2-2, with 8 bases matching TRBD2. The CDR3 is 17 amino acids. The germline CDR1 and CDR2 sequences are LNHNV and YYDKDF (reference sequence). Unmatched junction bases numbered 11, after V lost 2 bases and J lost 6 bases. In DNA, the CDR3 is TGTGCCACCAGCAGAAGTAGCGGGACGAATAGGGCCGGGGAGCTGTTTTTT. Residues: CATSRSSGTNRAGELFF.

This clone was counted a few times. J is TRBJ2-3 and V is TRBV7-9; weak D call: TRBD1 (5 bases). Per germline, CDR1 SEHNR and CDR2 FQNEAQ (reference sequence). Trimming cost V 4 bases and J 2 bases, with 16 bases left between them. This CDR3 has 16 residues. CDR3 DNA: TGTGCCAGCAGCTCTACACAGGTGCTCATCACAGATACGCAGTATTTT. It encodes CASSSTQVLITDTQYF.

This sequence joins TRBV27 and TRBJ2-7; TRBD2 matches 12 bases. This CDR3 has 14 residues. Germline CDR1 reads MNHEY; CDR2 reads SMNVEV (reference sequence). Trimming at V came to 6 bases and at J to 3 bases, leaving 3 bases not matched to a gene. For the CDR3, the DNA is TGTGCCAGCAGGACTAGCGGGAGAGGCTACGAGCAGTACTTC. It codes for CASRTSGRGYEQYF.

J is TRBJ2-7 and V is TRBV6-5, with D possibly being TRBD1 (5 bases). Germline V CDR1 and CDR2: MNHEY, SVGAGI. This CDR3 spans 14 amino acids. The V end was cut by 5 bases, the J end by 6 bases, with 17 bases between. The CDR3, as DNA: TGTGCCAGCAGTCCCCGACAGTCCGCTCTCGAGCAGTACTTC. This sequence encodes CASSPRQSALEQYF.

V gene TRBV28 combines with J gene TRBJ2-6; 8 bases match TRBD1. J lost 0 bases, V lost 6 bases, and 7 bases had no gene match. Looked up from germline, CDR1 is MDHEN and CDR2 is SYDVKM. The CDR3 runs 17 residues. In DNA, the CDR3 is TGTGCCAGCAGATCCGGGACAGGATACTCTGGGGCCAACGTCCTGACTTTC. Protein sequence: CASRSGTGYSGANVLTF.

The V gene is TRBV18, the J gene TRBJ2-2; D may be TRBD2 (6 bases). The germline V gene encodes CDR1 KGHSH and CDR2 LQKENI. Trimming stripped 2 bases from V and 3 bases from J, with 16 bases between. The CDR3 spans 17 residues. The chain's CDR3 is CASSPRNGGTDTGELFF. In DNA, the CDR3 is TGTGCCAGCTCACCAAGGAACGGGGGAACGGACACCGGGGAGCTGTTTTTT.